This T cell receptor beta chain is from a study of cytomegalovirus exposure and HLA in healthy donors. Study background: Membership in the Caucasian-associated ancestry cluster was found for around four fifths of approximately 380 genotyped donors.

The V end lost 4 bases, the J end lost 4 bases, and 8 bases lay between the germline ends. This CDR3 comprises 13 residues. CDR1 and CDR2 (germline): MDHEN, SYDVKM. The primer mix had 60 Vbeta and 13 Jbeta primers. Repertoires were generated with immunoSEQ multiplex PCR, while TCRdb's copy carries only in-frame clones and drops some. The table has approximately 80,000 clones, approximately 75% seen once; the top ten hold 4% to 4.5%. Remarks on this clone: Its target is not known.

Study-wide results and caveats: What was likely a sequencing artifact was a cluster of highly shared sequence variants. The study put some 150 TCR beta chains on its list as cytomegalovirus-associated. Across donors, sequencing depth was assumed by presence/absence analyses to be roughly uniform.

The V call is TRBV28, the J call TRBJ1-5; weak D call: TRBD1 (6 bases). Sequencing was carried out using PBMCs. The TCR comes from a man aged 55 to 70 in good health and CMV-seronegative. DNA for the CDR3: TGTGCCAGCAGTTCAAGGGGGAATCAGCCCCAGCATTTT. Its translation: CASSSRGNQPQHF.